This is a list of T cell receptor beta chains from one sample in a study of blood T cell repertoires in COVID-19. Clones were sequenced by immunoSEQ multiplex PCR, and TCRdb holds only the in-frame ones, with some missing. Of a few hundred thousand clones in the sample, around four fifths were seen once. Sequencing was done on a sample of peripheral blood. These receptors came from a man aged 55 to 69 with acute or convalescent COVID-19. CDR3s include the opening cysteine and the closing phenylalanine or tryptophan. The D gene is left open where the match is weak. Expanded clones are given a class, and other clones once, few, many or no size at all.

v_gene,j_gene,abundance,d_gene,CDR3aa,CDR3nt
TRBV6-2/TRBV6-3,TRBJ2-1,few,.,CASSYLRGSERSYNEQFF,TGTGCCAGCAGTTACCTTAGGGGGAGTGAGCGCTCCTACAATGAGCAGTTCTTC
TRBV3-1/TRBV3-2,TRBJ2-2,few,TRBD1,CASSQQGAGELFF,TGTGCCAGCAGCCAACAGGGGGCCGGGGAGCTGTTTTTT
TRBV6-5,TRBJ2-3,once,TRBD2,CASSWGSGRFTDTQYF,TGTGCCAGCAGTTGGGGTAGCGGGAGGTTTACAGATACGCAGTATTTT
TRBV10-1,TRBJ2-1,.,TRBD2,CASSAEPGLAGVNEQFF,TGCGCCAGCAGTGCCGAACCGGGACTAGCGGGGGTTAATGAGCAGTTCTTC
TRBV12-3/TRBV12-4,TRBJ1-6,.,.,CASSLAGQGGLHF,TGTGCCAGCAGTTTAGCCGGGCAGGGCGGCCTCCACTTT
TRBV18,TRBJ1-2,.,TRBD1,CASSPGTENYGYTF,TGTGCCAGCTCTCCAGGGACAGAGAACTATGGCTACACCTTC
TRBV14,TRBJ2-5,.,.,CASSQWGRGMETQYF,TGTGCCAGCAGCCAATGGGGCAGGGGCATGGAGACCCAGTACTTC
TRBV3-1/TRBV3-2,TRBJ1-2,.,.,CASSQMSGYTF,TGTGCCAGCAGCCAAATGTCGGGCTACACCTTC
TRBV29-1,TRBJ1-2,.,.,CSVETGFYGYTF,TGCAGCGTTGAAACAGGGTTCTATGGCTACACCTTC
TRBV9,TRBJ2-5,.,TRBD1,CASSDTTGVEETQYF,TGTGCCAGCAGCGATACGACAGGGGTGGAAGAGACCCAGTACTTC
TRBV10-3,TRBJ2-1,once,.,CAISESRAASYNEQFF,TGTGCCATCAGTGAGTCGAGGGCGGCCTCCTACAATGAGCAGTTCTTC
TRBV30,TRBJ1-1,.,.,CAWSPGMNTEAFF,TGTGCCTGGAGTCCAGGAATGAACACTGAAGCTTTCTTT
TRBV9,TRBJ1-4,once,TRBD1,CASSVGVRGPVNEKLFF,TGTGCCAGCAGCGTAGGTGTCAGGGGGCCCGTTAATGAAAAACTGTTTTTT
TRBV5-1,TRBJ1-1,once,.,CASSLAGFDTEAFF,TGCGCCAGCAGCTTGGCAGGGTTCGACACTGAAGCTTTCTTT
TRBV27,TRBJ2-1,many,TRBD2,CASSLELAGISYNEQFF,TGTGCCAGCAGTTTGGAGCTAGCGGGGATCTCCTACAATGAGCAGTTCTTC
TRBV4-1,TRBJ2-2,.,.,CASSQVLAGLGELFF,TGCGCCAGCAGCCAAGTTCTAGCCGGACTCGGGGAGCTGTTTTTT
TRBV6-6,TRBJ2-1,.,TRBD2,CAITGTSGSRSDEQFF,TGTGCCATAACCGGGACTAGCGGATCTAGGTCGGATGAGCAGTTCTTC
TRBV6-5,TRBJ2-3,once,.,CASSSRGTSTDTQYF,TGTGCCAGCAGTTCTCGCGGAACTAGCACAGATACGCAGTATTTT
TRBV10-1,TRBJ2-7,.,.,CASSSRGLPYEQYF,TGCGCCAGCAGTTCCCGAGGGTTGCCCTACGAGCAGTACTTC
TRBV7-2,TRBJ2-2,.,.,CASSLALQGPGELFF,TGTGCCAGCAGCTTAGCTTTACAGGGTCCCGGGGAGCTGTTTTTT
TRBV19,TRBJ1-1,.,.,CASIGIQGNTEAFF,TGTGCCAGTATTGGGATCCAGGGGAACACTGAAGCTTTCTTT
TRBV14,TRBJ2-7,.,TRBD1,CASSQTYTGAEAYEQYF,TGTGCCAGCAGCCAAACTTATACAGGGGCTGAGGCCTACGAGCAGTACTTC
TRBV10-1,TRBJ1-4,.,.,CASSEHRVGVEKLFF,TGCGCCAGCAGCGAACACAGGGTTGGAGTTGAAAAACTGTTTTTT
TRBV7-9,TRBJ1-2,.,.,CASSRENHGYTF,TGTGCCAGCAGCCGGGAAAACCATGGCTACACCTTC
TRBV4-3,TRBJ2-7,.,TRBD2,CASSPYLGGSRSYEQYF,TGCGCCAGCAGCCCCTATTTAGGCGGGAGTAGGTCCTACGAGCAGTACTTC
TRBV28,TRBJ1-2,.,.,CASRLTRNYGYTF,TGTGCCAGCAGGCTAACCCGAAACTATGGCTACACCTTC
TRBV6-1,TRBJ2-2,.,TRBD2,CASSVSGGRNTGELFF,TGTGCCAGCAGTGTTAGCGGGGGGCGGAACACCGGGGAGCTGTTTTTT
TRBV7-2,TRBJ2-7,.,.,CASSPQGPYEQYF,TGTGCCAGCAGCCCCCAGGGCCCCTACGAGCAGTACTTC